A selection of T cell receptor beta chains follows, all from one sample in a study of siplizumab effects on memory and regulatory T cells. This table comes from immunoSEQ multiplex PCR, and its TCRdb copy is limited to in-frame clones, with some not included. The sample gives roughly 100,000 clones, more than 85% of which show up once; 0.55% to 0.8% is in the top ten. Specimen: Tregs sorted from blood. These receptor sequences come from a human donor in good health. CDR3s include the opening cysteine and the closing phenylalanine or tryptophan. A D gene is named only where the DNA matches it firmly. Only part of the rows carry a size: once, few, many, or a class if the clone is expanded.

CDR3 | DNA | size | J | V | D
CASSERTGSTDNEQFF | TGTGCCAGCAGTGAAAGAACAGGGTCAACCGACAATGAGCAGTTCTTC | . | TRBJ2-1 | TRBV6-1 | .
CASSLRTSPNTGELFF | TGTGCCAGTAGTCTACGGACTAGTCCGAACACCGGGGAGCTGTTTTTT | . | TRBJ2-2 | TRBV19 | TRBD2
CAISEGLAGSNEQFF | TGTGCCATCAGTGAGGGGCTAGCGGGTAGCAATGAGCAGTTCTTC | . | TRBJ2-1 | TRBV10-3 | TRBD2
CASSSGTGAEAFF | TGCGCCAGCAGCTCTGGGACAGGGGCTGAAGCTTTCTTT | . | TRBJ1-1 | TRBV5-1 | TRBD1
CASSRNYEQYF | TGTGCCAGTAGCAGAAATTACGAGCAGTACTTC | once | TRBJ2-7 | TRBV19 | .
CATSREFRAGHYGYTF | TGTGCCACCAGCAGAGAGTTCAGGGCGGGGCACTATGGCTACACCTTC | . | TRBJ1-2 | TRBV15 | .
CASSWDGEAFF | TGTGCCAGCAGCTGGGACGGTGAAGCTTTCTTT | . | TRBJ1-1 | TRBV11-1 | .
CASRTYGYTF | TGTGCCAGCAGGACCTATGGCTACACCTTC | once | TRBJ1-2 | TRBV4-2 | .
CASSLPVLIEQFF | TGTGCCAGCAGCTTACCGGTCTTGATTGAGCAGTTCTTC | . | TRBJ2-1 | TRBV7-2 | .
CASSYNYGYTF | TGTGCCAGCAGTTACAACTATGGCTACACCTTC | . | TRBJ1-2 | TRBV6-6 | .
CASSLGDLFGETQYF | TGTGCCAGCAGCTTAGGGGACTTATTTGGGGAGACCCAGTACTTC | . | TRBJ2-5 | TRBV7-9 | .
CASSAWGISSYNEQFF | TGTGCCAGCAGCGCATGGGGCATAAGCTCCTACAATGAGCAGTTCTTC | . | TRBJ2-1 | TRBV7-3 | .
CASRLSGLDGANVLTF | TGCGCCAGCAGATTATCAGGGTTAGACGGGGCCAACGTCCTGACTTTC | . | TRBJ2-6 | TRBV4-1 | .
CASSLEVGGTTDTQYF | TGTGCCAGCAGCTTGGAAGTGGGAGGCACCACAGATACGCAGTATTTT | once | TRBJ2-3 | TRBV5-4 | .
CASSPFNVELNTEAFF | TGTGCCAGCTCACCATTCAACGTGGAGTTGAACACTGAAGCTTTCTTT | . | TRBJ1-1 | TRBV18 | .
CASSHSYSNQPQHF | TGCGCCAGCAGCCACTCTTATAGCAATCAGCCCCAGCATTTT | . | TRBJ1-5 | TRBV4-1 | .
CASSSTGSVWEDYGYTF | TGCGCCAGCAGCTCAACAGGGAGTGTATGGGAAGACTATGGCTACACCTTC | . | TRBJ1-2 | TRBV5-1 | .
CASSLQAGTEAFF | TGTGCCAGCAGCTTACAGGCGGGCACTGAAGCTTTCTTT | . | TRBJ1-1 | TRBV5-4 | .
CASSPRTGNYGYTF | TGTGCCAGCAGCCCGAGGACAGGGAACTATGGCTACACCTTC | . | TRBJ1-2 | TRBV4-2 | TRBD1
CASSRPGGTNEKLFF | TGTGCCAGCTCCCGCCCGGGTGGAACTAATGAAAAACTGTTTTTT | . | TRBJ1-4 | TRBV18 | .
CASSWGQGGTFEQYF | TGTGCCAGCAGCTGGGGGCAGGGGGGTACATTCGAGCAGTACTTC | . | TRBJ2-7 | TRBV5-6 | .
CASSVYVTGDEQYF | TGTGCCAGCAGCGTTTATGTGACAGGCGACGAGCAGTACTTC | once | TRBJ2-7 | TRBV9 | .
CASSSSGQGLGGANVLTF | TGTGCCAGCAGTTCATCCGGACAGGGCCTGGGTGGGGCCAACGTCCTGACTTTC | . | TRBJ2-6 | TRBV28 | TRBD1
CASSVGLALETQYF | TGTGCCAGCAGCGTGGGACTAGCCCTAGAGACCCAGTACTTC | . | TRBJ2-5 | TRBV9 | TRBD2
CSVYSGGDNQPQHF | TGCAGCGTTTACTCAGGGGGCGACAATCAGCCCCAGCATTTT | . | TRBJ1-5 | TRBV29-1 | TRBD1
CASSVAQGSYEQYF | TGTGCCAGCAGCGTAGCCCAGGGTTCCTACGAGCAGTACTTC | . | TRBJ2-7 | TRBV9 | .
CASRRLQDSPLHF | TGTGCCAGCAGACGTTTGCAGGATTCACCCCTCCACTTT | . | TRBJ1-6 | TRBV6-5 | .
CASGFFSGNEQYF | TGTGCCAGCGGGTTCTTTAGCGGTAACGAGCAGTACTTC | . | TRBJ2-7 | TRBV6-1 | .
CASSESPALNTGELFF | TGTGCCAGCAGTGAAAGCCCAGCCCTGAACACCGGGGAGCTGTTTTTT | . | TRBJ2-2 | TRBV6-1 | .
CASGVGGAVFGLSTEAFF | TGTGCCAGCGGTGTTGGGGGGGCGGTCTTTGGTTTAAGCACTGAAGCTTTCTTT | . | TRBJ1-1 | TRBV6-1 | .
CASSVDTGYFSEQYF | TGTGCCAGCAGCGTAGATACAGGTTACTTCAGCGAGCAGTACTTC | . | TRBJ2-7 | TRBV9 | .
CASSLGTSGRTSEQFF | TGTGCCAGCAGCTTAGGGACTAGCGGGAGAACGAGTGAGCAGTTCTTC | . | TRBJ2-1 | TRBV7-2 | TRBD2
CASSLGVNTNYGYTF | TGCGCCAGCAGCTTGGGGGTTAACACTAACTATGGCTACACCTTC | . | TRBJ1-2 | TRBV5-1 | .
CASSFGGTDLETQYF | TGTGCCAGCAGCTTCGGGGGGACAGACCTAGAGACCCAGTACTTC | . | TRBJ2-5 | TRBV27 | .
CAWSRDRSGTQYF | TGTGCCTGGAGTCGGGACCGCTCGGGTACCCAGTACTTC | . | TRBJ2-5 | TRBV30 | .
CASSESRRGGYTF | TGTGCCAGCAGTGAATCTAGGAGGGGTGGCTACACCTTC | . | TRBJ1-2 | TRBV6-1 | .
CASSGRPHSYEQYF | TGTGCCAGCAGTGGACGGCCCCACTCCTACGAGCAGTACTTC | . | TRBJ2-7 | TRBV6-1 | .
CASSRDTGNTIYF | TGCGCCAGCAGCCGGGACACCGGAAACACCATATATTTT | . | TRBJ1-3 | TRBV10-2 | .
CASSTGGGVVETQYF | TGCGCCAGCAGCACCGGGGGCGGGGTTGTGGAGACCCAGTACTTC | . | TRBJ2-5 | TRBV5-1 | .
CASKRDRQLNTEAFF | TGTGCCAGCAAGAGGGACAGACAATTAAACACTGAAGCTTTCTTT | . | TRBJ1-1 | TRBV2 | TRBD1
CASSSFGYGYTF | TGCGCCAGCAGCTCCTTTGGGTATGGCTACACCTTC | . | TRBJ1-2 | TRBV5-1 | .
CASSKVGMVAGNTEAFF | TGTGCCAGCAGCAAAGTTGGCATGGTAGCGGGAAACACTGAAGCTTTCTTT | . | TRBJ1-1 | TRBV21-1 | .
CASGPPDISGTEAFF | TGTGCTAGTGGTCCTCCCGACATCAGCGGGACTGAAGCTTTCTTT | . | TRBJ1-1 | TRBV12-5 | .
CASSLGPDYEQYF | TGTGCCAGCAGCTTAGGACCGGATTACGAGCAGTACTTC | . | TRBJ2-7 | TRBV7-2 | .
CAWNRDNTEALF | TGTGCCTGGAACCGGGACAACACTGAAGCTCTCTTT | . | TRBJ1-1 | TRBV30 | .
CASSLSFSTDTQYF | TGTGCCAGCAGCTTATCCTTCAGCACAGATACGCAGTATTTT | . | TRBJ2-3 | TRBV7-3 | .